This T cell receptor beta chain comes out of a study of blood T cell repertoires in COVID-19. Overall study: Material from acute and convalescent COVID-19 was sourced from the United States, Italy and Spain.

While infection was still active, Seattle patients were enrolled and then followed longitudinally. Methods used by the authors: The authors estimated nucleated cell counts from reference gene primer amplification. Clones were read by immunoSEQ multiplex PCR, and TCRdb kept only the in-frame ones, dropping some. Clone size and V and J calls were adopted from that table, with D and trimming inferred from the DNA. The table lists more than 250,000 clones, approximately 90% of them singletons. The TCR originated in a woman aged 45 to 65 with COVID-19, enrolled during active disease. The sequenced sample was peripheral blood.

DNA for the CDR3: TGTGCCAGCAGTTATACGGCGACTTATGGCTACACCTTC. It encodes CASSYTATYGYTF. The V gene is TRBV27, the J gene TRBJ1-2; D not certain. Trimming took 4 bases from V and 5 from J, leaving 11 bases between them. The CDR3 covers 13 residues. In germline, CDR1 is MNHEY, CDR2 SMNVEV (reference sequence).